Below, one T cell receptor (beta chain) is given with its context. Assay used: immunoSEQ multiplex PCR; TCRdb lists only in-frame clones, some missing. The table lists approximately 39,000 clones, roughly 92% of them singletons. The CDR3 consists of 13 residues. Per germline, CDR1 PRHDT and CDR2 FYEKMQ (reference sequence). V dropped 5 bases and J dropped 10 bases, with 17 bases sitting between them. The sample originates from a study of T cell changes during pregnancy in multiple sclerosis. The TCR originated in a female donor with multiple sclerosis, enrolled in a pregnancy study. The sequencing input was PBMCs (not recorded whether the cells were cultured). The chain employs TRBV13 and TRBJ1-1; TRBD1 might be the D (5 bases). CDR3 nucleotides: TGTGCCAGCAGCCCCAGGGCGGACATGCCAGCTTTCTTT. It specifies CASSPRADMPAFF. Combining the CDR3 with reference TRBV13 and TRBJ1-1 gives the whole variable domain AAGVIQSPRHLIKEKRETATLKCYPIPRHDTVYWYQQGPGQDPQFLISFYEKMQSDKGSIPDRFSAQQFSDYHSELNMSSLELGDSALYFCASSPRADMPAFFGQGTRLTVV.